Only a few counts were recorded for the clone carrying this TCR beta chain. Its specificity is not known. All donors with ophthalmopathy were recorded as having moderate-to-severe activity, CAS ≥3, NOSPECS ≥4 and a duration under 3 months. This sample is part of a study of Graves' ophthalmopathy and Graves' hyperthyroidism. Background on the study: Before any treatment, peripheral blood was taken at the initial diagnosis. Study-level results: In separating ophthalmopathy from stable hyperthyroidism, a 13-signature model achieved approximately 91% sensitivity and 81.08% specificity. The model forecast ophthalmopathy progression, reaching under 71% sensitivity and less than 75% specificity.

Using RNA transcripts, the TCR beta CDR3 regions were amplified. The first round was an RT-PCR with HTBI primers, and the second round was a multiplex PCR. Each CDR3 protein is one row after TCRdb ran MiXCR on the multiplex PCR reads. The data show some 750,000 distinct CDR3 sequences, approximately 40% seen once. Sequenced sample: peripheral blood. The TCR originated in an adult man with Graves' ophthalmopathy.

CDR3 sequence (DNA): TGCAGCCCAAGGTGGGGAAACTATGGCTACACCTTC. Encoded protein: CSPRWGNYGYTF. The V gene is TRBV20-1, the J gene TRBJ1-2; no clear D gene. Germline V lookup: CDR1 DFQATT, CDR2 SNEGSKA (reference sequence). The CDR3 is 12 amino acids.